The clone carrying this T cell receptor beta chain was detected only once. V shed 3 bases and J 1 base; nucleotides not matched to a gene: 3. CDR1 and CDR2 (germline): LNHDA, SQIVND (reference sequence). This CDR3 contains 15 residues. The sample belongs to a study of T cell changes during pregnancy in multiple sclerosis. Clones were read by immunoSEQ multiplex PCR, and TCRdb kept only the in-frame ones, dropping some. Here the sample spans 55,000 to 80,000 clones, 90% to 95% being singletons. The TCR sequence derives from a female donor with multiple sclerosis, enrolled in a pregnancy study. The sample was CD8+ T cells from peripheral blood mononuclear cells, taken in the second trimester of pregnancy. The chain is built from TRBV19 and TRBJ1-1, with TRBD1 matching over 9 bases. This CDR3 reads CASSMGTGTNTEAFF. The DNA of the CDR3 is TGTGCCAGTAGTATGGGGACAGGGACGAACACTGAAGCTTTCTTT.